This entry lists 8 T cell receptor beta chains sequenced from one sample in a study of T cell repertoires in cytomegalovirus infection (dated 2019 in TCRdb). Sequencing took place on an Illumina HiSeq 1500. TCRdb applied fastp at Q25 and MiXCR to the public reads, then kept only in-frame beta chains. Each record represents a unique CDR3 protein, reported with the most common genes and DNA among its rows. The sample yields approximately 500,000 distinct CDR3 sequences; about 11% were counted once. Around 9.6% of the sample comes from the top ten. Sample: PBMCs. The receptors were gathered from a human donor in good health (CMV status not recorded). Some clones in this sample may be carry-over from other donors' samples.

The rearrangement joins TRBV20-1 to TRBJ2-2, with a tentative D call TRBD1 (6 bases). V was trimmed by 5 bases and J by 1 base, leaving 14 bases between them. There are 15 residues in the CDR3. Germline CDR1 reads DFQATT; CDR2 reads SNEGSKA (reference sequence). CDR3 residues: CSAPKGHLNTGELFF. The CDR3 DNA reads as TGCAGTGCTCCGAAGGGACACCTGAACACCGGGGAGCTGTTTTTT.

This clonotype has a handful of counts. The V and J genes are TRBV3-1 and TRBJ1-6, with unresolved D. CDR3 length equals 14 residues. Germline loops: CDR1 LGHDT, CDR2 YNNKEL (reference sequence). V lost 6 bases to trimming and J lost 6 bases, with 12 bases between them. DNA for the CDR3: TGTGCCAGCAGGTACGCGGTTGGTAATTCACCCCTCCACTTT. Amino acids: CASRYAVGNSPLHF.

The sample holds many counts of this clonotype. This sequence joins TRBV19 and TRBJ1-5; TRBD1 is a possible D gene (6 bases). The CDR3 is made up of 15 amino acids. Between the trimmed V and J ends, which lost 5 bases and 0 bases, there was a span of 11 bases. Germline lookup yields CDR1 LNHDA and CDR2 SQIVND (reference sequence). The CDR3 DNA sequence: TGTGCCAGTAGTCAAACAGGGAGTAGCAATCAGCCCCAGCATTTT. This gives the protein CASSQTGSSNQPQHF.

The V gene is TRBV30, the J gene TRBJ2-7; D is possibly TRBD1 (6 bases). The CDR3 length is 14 residues. V was cut by 1 base and J by 6 bases, with 16 bases left in between. The V gene's germline CDR1 is GTSNPN and CDR2 SVGIG (reference sequence). CDR3 in DNA: TGTGCCTGGAGTGGGGATAAGGGGGACCCCGAGCAGTACTTC. Encoded protein: CAWSGDKGDPEQYF.

The CDR3 loop reads CASSYREQYF. For the CDR3, the DNA is TGTGCCAGCAGTTACCGCGAGCAGTACTTC. The V and J genes are TRBV28 and TRBJ2-7; no clear D gene. Germline CDR1 and CDR2: MDHEN and SYDVKM. Trimming took 4 bases from V and 6 from J, leaving 4 bases between them. The CDR3 totals 10 residues.

This chain joins TRBV5-5 and TRBJ1-2; no firm D call. Trimming left V 0 bases short and J 0 bases short, with 9 bases between. The length of the CDR3 is 15 residues. Germline V gene data show CDR1 as SGHKS and CDR2 as YYEKEE (reference sequence). The CDR3: CASSLEAGSNYGYTF. The CDR3 DNA reads TGTGCCAGCAGCTTGGAGGCAGGTTCTAACTATGGCTACACCTTC.

There are many counts of this clonotype. The rearrangement uses TRBV7-9 and TRBJ1-5, with D possibly matching TRBD1 (6 bases). V shed 1 base and J shed 6 bases, with 10 bases lying between them. The germline V gene encodes CDR1 SEHNR and CDR2 FQNEAQ (reference sequence). CDR3 length: 14 amino acids. The CDR3, as DNA: TGTGCCAGCAGCTTAGGGGGGGCGGGTCAGCCCCAGCATTTT. Translation gives CASSLGGAGQPQHF.

This clonotype was counted ten times or more. The chain links TRBV7-9 to TRBJ2-7; 12 bases fit TRBD2. Germline assignment: CDR1 SEHNR and CDR2 FQNEAQ (reference sequence). V gave up 5 bases and J gave up 3 bases; unmatched junction bases: 2. CDR3 length equals 14 residues. The CDR3 here is CASSPSGGDYEQYF. The CDR3 nucleotides read TGTGCCAGCAGCCCTAGCGGGGGGGACTACGAGCAGTACTTC.